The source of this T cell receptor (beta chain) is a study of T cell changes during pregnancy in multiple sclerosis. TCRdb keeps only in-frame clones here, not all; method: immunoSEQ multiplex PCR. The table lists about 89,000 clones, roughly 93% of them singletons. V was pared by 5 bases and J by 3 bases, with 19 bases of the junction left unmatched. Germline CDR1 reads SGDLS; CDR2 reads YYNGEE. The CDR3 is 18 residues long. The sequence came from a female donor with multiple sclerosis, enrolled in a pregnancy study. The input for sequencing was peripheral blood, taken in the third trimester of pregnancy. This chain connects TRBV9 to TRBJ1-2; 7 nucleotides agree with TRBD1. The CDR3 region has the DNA TGTGCCAGCAGACCTAGTATTGCAGTGACAGGGCCCGACTATGGCTACACCTTC. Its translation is CASRPSIAVTGPDYGYTF.